These 7 T cell receptor beta chains share one sample of origin, sequenced in a study of blood T cell repertoires in COVID-19 (dated by TCRdb to 2019 to 2021). Library prep was done by the immunoSEQ multiplex PCR assay. This is the immuneACCESS table as TCRdb keeps it, with only in-frame sequences that have V and J called. A part of the clones is gone; compared with another copy, unresolved V genes explain less than half, and the rest is unexplained. The sample table shows more than 85,000 clones, and 88% are seen once. The ten largest clones represent about 6% of the sample. Sequenced sample: peripheral blood. These receptors were obtained from a woman aged 55-69 years with acute or convalescent COVID-19.

This chain connects TRBV6-1 to TRBJ1-1, with a tentative D call TRBD1 (6 bases). The CDR3 totals 13 residues. Per the germline V gene, CDR1 is MNHNS and CDR2 is SASEGT. Deletions cut 1 base from V and 11 bases from J, with 14 bases between. The CDR3 loop is CASSEGQALSAFF. CDR3 coding DNA: TGTGCCAGCAGTGAAGGACAGGCTCTGAGTGCTTTCTTT.

This clone was recorded a few times. This rearrangement joins TRBV28 to TRBJ1-6; D is ambiguous. Trimming took 4 bases from V and 12 from J, leaving 25 bases between them. The CDR3 is made up of 17 amino acids. Germline V gives CDR1 MDHEN, CDR2 SYDVKM. The CDR3: CASSSPTPVAGGEPLHF. CDR3 nucleotide sequence: TGTGCCAGCAGTTCGCCGACACCCGTGGCCGGAGGAGAACCCCTCCACTTT.

This chain connects TRBV7-9 to TRBJ2-7, with TRBD2 as a possible D gene (6 bases). The ends were cut back, 4 bases at V and 0 bases at J, with 13 bases in the middle. The CDR3 contains 15 residues. Germline loops: CDR1 SEHNR, CDR2 FQNEAQ (reference sequence). The CDR3 DNA reads TGTGCCAGCAGCTCCGGGACTTTTAGCTCCTACGAGCAGTACTTC. It is translated as CASSSGTFSSYEQYF. The whole variable domain, filled in from reference TRBV7-9 and TRBJ2-7, reads DTGVSQNPRHKITKRGQNVTFRCDPISEHNRLYWYRQTLGQGPEFLTYFQNEAQLEKSRLLSDRFSAERPKGSFSTLEIQRTEQGDSAMYLCASSSGTFSSYEQYFGPGTRLTVT.

V gene TRBV3-1 (or the pseudogene TRBV3-2) combines with J gene TRBJ1-4; D ambiguous. The V and J ends lost 0 bases and 3 bases respectively, with 11 bases between them. This CDR3 spans 16 amino acids. CDR1 is LGHDT and CDR2 is YNNKEL in the germline V gene (reference sequence). The CDR3 coding sequence is TGTGCCAGCAGCCAAGATGGGCAGGCCCCTAATGAAAAACTGTTTTTT. It translates to CASSQDGQAPNEKLFF.

The rearrangement uses TRBV6-1 and TRBJ2-3; the D gene is possibly TRBD2 (6 bases). The V end was cut by 2 bases, the J end by 4 bases, with 16 bases between. Germline CDR1 and CDR2: MNHNS and SASEGT. This CDR3 is 16 amino acids long. The CDR3 sequence is CASSEPEGGVADTQYF. The CDR3 nucleotides are TGTGCCAGCAGTGAACCCGAGGGAGGTGTTGCAGATACGCAGTATTTT.

V and J are TRBV3-1 (or the pseudogene TRBV3-2) and TRBJ2-3, with D maybe TRBD2 (5 bases). The CDR3 length is 15 residues. Germline CDR1 LGHDT, CDR2 YNNKEL (reference sequence). Trimming took off 3 bases at V and 0 bases at J, with 10 bases between the two ends. CDR3 DNA: TGTGCCAGCAGCCAGACGTGGACTAGCACAGATACGCAGTATTTT. Its protein is CASSQTWTSTDTQYF.

The V call is TRBV15, the J call TRBJ2-2, with D unresolved. The CDR3 has 14 amino acids. V dropped 5 bases and J dropped 4 bases, with 11 bases sitting between them. Germline assignment: CDR1 LNHNV and CDR2 YYDKDF (reference sequence). The DNA of the CDR3 is TGTGCCACCAGCGGGTGGGCACGCACCGGGGAGCTGTTTTTT. This sequence encodes CATSGWARTGELFF.